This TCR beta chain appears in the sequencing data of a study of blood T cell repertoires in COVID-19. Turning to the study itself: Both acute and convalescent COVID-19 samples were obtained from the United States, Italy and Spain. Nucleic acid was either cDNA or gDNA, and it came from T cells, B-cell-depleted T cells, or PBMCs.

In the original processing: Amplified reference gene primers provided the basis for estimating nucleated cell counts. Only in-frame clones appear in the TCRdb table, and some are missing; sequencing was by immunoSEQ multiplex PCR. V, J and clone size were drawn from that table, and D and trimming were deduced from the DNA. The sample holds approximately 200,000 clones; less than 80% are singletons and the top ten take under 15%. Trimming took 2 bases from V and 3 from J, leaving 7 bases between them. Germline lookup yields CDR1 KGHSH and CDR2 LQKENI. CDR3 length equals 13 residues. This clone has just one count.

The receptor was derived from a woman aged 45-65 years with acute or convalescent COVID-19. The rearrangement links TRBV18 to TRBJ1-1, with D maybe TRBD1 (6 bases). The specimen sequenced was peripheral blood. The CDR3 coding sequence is TGTGCCAGCTCACCAAACAGGGACACTGAAGCTTTCTTT. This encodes CASSPNRDTEAFF. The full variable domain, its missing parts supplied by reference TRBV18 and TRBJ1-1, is NAGVMQNPRHLVRRRGQEARLRCSPMKGHSHVYWYRQLPEEGLKFMVYLQKENIIDESGMPKERFSAEFPKEGPSILRIQQVVRGDSAAYFCASSPNRDTEAFFGQGTRLTVV.